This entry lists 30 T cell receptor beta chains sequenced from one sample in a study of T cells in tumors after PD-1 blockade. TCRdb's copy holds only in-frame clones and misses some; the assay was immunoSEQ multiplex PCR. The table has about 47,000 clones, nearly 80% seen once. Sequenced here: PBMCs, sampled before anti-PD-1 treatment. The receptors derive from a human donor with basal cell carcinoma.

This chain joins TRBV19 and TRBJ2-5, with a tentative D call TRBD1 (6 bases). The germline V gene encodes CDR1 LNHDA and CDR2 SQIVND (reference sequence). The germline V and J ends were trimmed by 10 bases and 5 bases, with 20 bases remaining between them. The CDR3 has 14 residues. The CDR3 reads CATGRRGLGETQYF. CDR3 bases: TGTGCCACCGGAAGAAGGGGGTTGGGCGAGACCCAGTACTTC.

CDR3 protein: CASIGGAQETQYF. The CDR3 DNA follows: TGTGCCAGCATTGGGGGTGCCCAAGAGACCCAGTACTTC. The chain uses TRBV28 and TRBJ2-5; D may be TRBD1 or TRBD2 (5 bases each). Germline CDR1 is MDHEN and CDR2 is SYDVKM. V was shortened by 7 bases and J by 1 base, with 10 bases between the two germline ends. CDR3 length: 13 residues.

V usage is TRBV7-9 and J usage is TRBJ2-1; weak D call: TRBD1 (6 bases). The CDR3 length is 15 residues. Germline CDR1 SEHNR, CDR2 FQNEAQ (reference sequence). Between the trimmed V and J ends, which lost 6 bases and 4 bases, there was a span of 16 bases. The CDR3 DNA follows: TGTGCCAGCAGGTTGACCGGGACACTTTACAATGAGCAGTTCTTC. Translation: CASRLTGTLYNEQFF.

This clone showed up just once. The CDR3 loop reads CASSLYMGRPDTQYF. CDR3 DNA sequence: TGTGCCAGCAGTTTATATATGGGACGTCCGGATACGCAGTATTTT. The rearrangement links TRBV28 to TRBJ2-3; D may be TRBD1 or TRBD2 (5 bases each). CDR1 and CDR2 (germline): MDHEN, SYDVKM. CDR3 length: 15 amino acids. Trimming left V 1 base short and J 6 bases short, with 14 bases between.

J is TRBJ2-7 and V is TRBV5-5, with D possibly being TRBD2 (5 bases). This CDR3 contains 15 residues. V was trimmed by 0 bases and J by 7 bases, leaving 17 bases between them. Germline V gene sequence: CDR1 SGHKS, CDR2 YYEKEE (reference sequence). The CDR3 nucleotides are TGTGCCAGCAGCTTGGACTTGGGCCAGCGGTGGGAGCAGTACTTC. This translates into CASSLDLGQRWEQYF.

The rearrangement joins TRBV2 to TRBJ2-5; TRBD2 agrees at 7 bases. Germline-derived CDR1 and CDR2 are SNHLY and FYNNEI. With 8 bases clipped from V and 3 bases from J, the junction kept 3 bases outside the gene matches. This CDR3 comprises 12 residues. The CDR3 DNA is TGTGCCAGCTGGGAGGGAGAAGAGACCCAGTACTTC. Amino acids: CASWEGEETQYF.

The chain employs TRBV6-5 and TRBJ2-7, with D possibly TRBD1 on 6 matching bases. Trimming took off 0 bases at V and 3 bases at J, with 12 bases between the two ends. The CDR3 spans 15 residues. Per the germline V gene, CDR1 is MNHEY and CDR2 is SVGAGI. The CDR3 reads CASSYSGGRGYEQYF. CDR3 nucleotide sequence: TGTGCCAGCAGTTACTCGGGTGGCAGGGGCTACGAGCAGTACTTC.

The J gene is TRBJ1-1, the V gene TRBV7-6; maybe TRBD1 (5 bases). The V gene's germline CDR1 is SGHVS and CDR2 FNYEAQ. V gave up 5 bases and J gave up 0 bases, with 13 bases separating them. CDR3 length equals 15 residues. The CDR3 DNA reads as TGTGCCAGCAGCCGAACGACAGACATGAACACTGAAGCTTTCTTT. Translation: CASSRTTDMNTEAFF.

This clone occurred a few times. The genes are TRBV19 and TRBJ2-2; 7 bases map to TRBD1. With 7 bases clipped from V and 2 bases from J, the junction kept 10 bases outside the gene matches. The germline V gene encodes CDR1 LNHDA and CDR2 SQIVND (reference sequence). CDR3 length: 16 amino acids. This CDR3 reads CASTTRGGGNTGELFF. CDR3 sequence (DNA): TGTGCCAGTACAACCAGAGGGGGCGGCAACACCGGGGAGCTGTTTTTT.

CDR3 in DNA: TGTGCCAGCAGCTTACGCCCCAGGGATACGCAGTATTTT. Protein sequence: CASSLRPRDTQYF. This chain uses TRBV7-3 with TRBJ2-3; D call uncertain. CDR3 length equals 13 residues. CDR1 is SGHTA and CDR2 is FQGTGA in the germline V gene. Trimming removed 2 bases from V and 6 bases from J, with 9 bases in between.

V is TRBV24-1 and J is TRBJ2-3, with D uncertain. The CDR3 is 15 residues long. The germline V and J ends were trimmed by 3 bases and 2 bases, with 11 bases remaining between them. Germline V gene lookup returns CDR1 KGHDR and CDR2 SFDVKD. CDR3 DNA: TGTGCCACCAGTGATGAGCCCGGGTCCACAGATACGCAGTATTTT. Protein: CATSDEPGSTDTQYF.

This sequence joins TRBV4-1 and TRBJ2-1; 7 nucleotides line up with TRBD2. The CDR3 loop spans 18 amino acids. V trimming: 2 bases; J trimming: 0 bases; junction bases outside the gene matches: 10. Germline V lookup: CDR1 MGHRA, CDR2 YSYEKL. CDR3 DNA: TGCGCCAGCAGCCAACCCCCTTGGCGGGGGAGCTCCTACAATGAGCAGTTCTTC. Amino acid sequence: CASSQPPWRGSSYNEQFF.

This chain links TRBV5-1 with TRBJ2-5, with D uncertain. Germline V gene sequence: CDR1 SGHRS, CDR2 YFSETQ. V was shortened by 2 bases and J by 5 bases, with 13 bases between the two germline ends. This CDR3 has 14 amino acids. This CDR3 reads CASSFADLRETQYF. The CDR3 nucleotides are TGCGCCAGCAGCTTTGCAGATCTCCGGGAGACCCAGTACTTC.

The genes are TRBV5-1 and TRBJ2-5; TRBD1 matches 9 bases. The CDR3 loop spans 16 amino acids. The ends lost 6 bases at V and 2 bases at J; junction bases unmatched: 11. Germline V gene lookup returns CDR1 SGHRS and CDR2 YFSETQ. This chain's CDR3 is CASTLSGTGRQETQYF. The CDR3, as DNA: TGCGCCAGCACCCTCTCGGGGACAGGGAGACAAGAGACCCAGTACTTC.

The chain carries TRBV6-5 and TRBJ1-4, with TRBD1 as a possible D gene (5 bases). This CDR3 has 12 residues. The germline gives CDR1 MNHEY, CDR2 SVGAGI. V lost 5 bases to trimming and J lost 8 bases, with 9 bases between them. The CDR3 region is CASSPEGEKLFF. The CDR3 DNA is TGTGCCAGCAGTCCCGAGGGGGAAAAACTGTTTTTT.

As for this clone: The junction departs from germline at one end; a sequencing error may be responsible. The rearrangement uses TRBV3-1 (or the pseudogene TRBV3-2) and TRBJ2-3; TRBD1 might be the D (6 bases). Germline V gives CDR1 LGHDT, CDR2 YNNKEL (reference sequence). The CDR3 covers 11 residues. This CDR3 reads CASSQGASSRF. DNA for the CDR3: TGTGCCAGCAGCCAGGGGGCTAGTTCCCGGTTT.

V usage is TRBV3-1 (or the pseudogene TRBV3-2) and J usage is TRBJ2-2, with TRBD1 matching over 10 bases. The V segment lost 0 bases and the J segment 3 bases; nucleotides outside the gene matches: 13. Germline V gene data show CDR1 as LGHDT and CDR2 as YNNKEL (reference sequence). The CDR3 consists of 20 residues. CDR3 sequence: CASSQDQWGQGSRDTGELFF. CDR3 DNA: TGTGCCAGCAGCCAAGATCAGTGGGGACAGGGGAGTCGGGACACCGGGGAGCTGTTTTTT.

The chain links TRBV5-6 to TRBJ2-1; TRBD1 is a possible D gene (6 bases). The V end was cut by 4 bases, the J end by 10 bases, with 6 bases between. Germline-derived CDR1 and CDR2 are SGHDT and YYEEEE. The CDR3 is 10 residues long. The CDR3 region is CASSGQEQFF. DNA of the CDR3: TGTGCCAGCAGCGGACAGGAGCAGTTCTTC.

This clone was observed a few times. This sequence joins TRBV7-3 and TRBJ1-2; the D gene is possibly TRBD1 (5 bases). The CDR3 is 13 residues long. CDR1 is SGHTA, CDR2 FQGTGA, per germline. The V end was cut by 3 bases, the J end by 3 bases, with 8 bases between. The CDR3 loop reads CASSFGGDYGYTF. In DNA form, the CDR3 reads TGTGCCAGCAGCTTCGGAGGGGACTATGGCTACACCTTC.

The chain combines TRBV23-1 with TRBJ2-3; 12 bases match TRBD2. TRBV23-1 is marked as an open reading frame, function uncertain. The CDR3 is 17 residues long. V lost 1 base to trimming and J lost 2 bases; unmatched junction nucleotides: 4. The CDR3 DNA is TGCGCCAGCAGTCAATTTACTAGCGGGGGGACCACAGATACGCAGTATTTT. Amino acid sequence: CASSQFTSGGTTDTQYF.

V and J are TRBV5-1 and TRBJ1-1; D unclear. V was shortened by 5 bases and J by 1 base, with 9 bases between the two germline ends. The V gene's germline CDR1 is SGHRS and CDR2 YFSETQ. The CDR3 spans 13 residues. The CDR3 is CASRNSWNTEAFF. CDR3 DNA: TGCGCCAGCAGGAACTCCTGGAACACTGAAGCTTTCTTT.

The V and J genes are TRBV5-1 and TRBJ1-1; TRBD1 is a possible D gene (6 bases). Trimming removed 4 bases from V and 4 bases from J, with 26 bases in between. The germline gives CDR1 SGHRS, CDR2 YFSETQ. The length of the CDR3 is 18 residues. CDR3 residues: CASSRLLNMREGGTEAFF. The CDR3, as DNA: TGCGCCAGCAGCCGCTTGTTAAATATGCGGGAGGGGGGCACTGAAGCTTTCTTT.

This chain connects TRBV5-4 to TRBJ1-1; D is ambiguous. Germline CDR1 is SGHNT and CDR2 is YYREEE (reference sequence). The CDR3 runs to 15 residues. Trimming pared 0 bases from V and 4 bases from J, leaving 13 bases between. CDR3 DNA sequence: TGTGCCAGCAGCTTGGTTGGGAGTAGGAGCACTGAAGCTTTCTTT. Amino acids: CASSLVGSRSTEAFF.

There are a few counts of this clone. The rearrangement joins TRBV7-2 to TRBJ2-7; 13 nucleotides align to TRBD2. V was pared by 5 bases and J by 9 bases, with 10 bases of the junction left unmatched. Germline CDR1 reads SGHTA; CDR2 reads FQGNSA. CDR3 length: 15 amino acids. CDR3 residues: CASSTGTSGARGQYF. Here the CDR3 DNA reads TGTGCCAGCAGCACCGGGACTAGCGGGGCGAGGGGGCAGTACTTC.

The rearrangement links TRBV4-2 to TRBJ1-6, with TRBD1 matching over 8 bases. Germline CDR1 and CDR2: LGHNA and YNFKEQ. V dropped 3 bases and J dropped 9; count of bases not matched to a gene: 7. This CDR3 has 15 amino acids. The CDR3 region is CASSQTTGEVSPLHF. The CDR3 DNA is TGTGCCAGCAGCCAGACGACAGGGGAGGTTTCACCCCTCCACTTT.

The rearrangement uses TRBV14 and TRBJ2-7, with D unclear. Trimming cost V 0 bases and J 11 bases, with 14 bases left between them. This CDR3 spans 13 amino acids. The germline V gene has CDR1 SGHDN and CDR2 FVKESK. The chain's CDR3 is CASSQDRTPYKYF. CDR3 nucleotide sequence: TGTGCCAGCAGCCAAGACAGGACCCCATACAAGTACTTC.

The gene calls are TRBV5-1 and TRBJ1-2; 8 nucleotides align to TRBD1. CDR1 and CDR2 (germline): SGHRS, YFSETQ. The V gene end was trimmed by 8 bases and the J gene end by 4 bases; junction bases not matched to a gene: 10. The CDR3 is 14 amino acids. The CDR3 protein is CASRGTGGIYGYTF. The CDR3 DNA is TGCGCCAGTCGGGGGACAGGTGGCATCTATGGCTACACCTTC.

Here the CDR3 reads CASSITGLYTGELFF. The CDR3 DNA reads as TGTGCCAGCAGTATCACCGGGCTATACACCGGGGAGCTGTTTTTT. The chain couples TRBV27 to TRBJ2-2; D remains ambiguous. The CDR3 runs to 15 residues. V was trimmed by 5 bases and J by 3 bases, leaving 13 bases between them. Germline CDR1 reads MNHEY; CDR2 reads SMNVEV (reference sequence).

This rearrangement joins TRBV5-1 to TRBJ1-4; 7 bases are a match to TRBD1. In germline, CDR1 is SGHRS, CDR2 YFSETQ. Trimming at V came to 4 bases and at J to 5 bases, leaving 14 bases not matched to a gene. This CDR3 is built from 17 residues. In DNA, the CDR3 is TGCGCCAGCAGCCCTACAGGGGTTGGGCCCTTAAATGAAAAACTGTTTTTT. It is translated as CASSPTGVGPLNEKLFF.

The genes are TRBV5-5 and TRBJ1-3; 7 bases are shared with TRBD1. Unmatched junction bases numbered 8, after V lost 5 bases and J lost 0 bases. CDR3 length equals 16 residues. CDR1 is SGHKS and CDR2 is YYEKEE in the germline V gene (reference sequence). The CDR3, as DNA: TGTGCCAGCAGAACGGGACAGCCAAACTCTGGAAACACCATATATTTT. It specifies CASRTGQPNSGNTIYF.